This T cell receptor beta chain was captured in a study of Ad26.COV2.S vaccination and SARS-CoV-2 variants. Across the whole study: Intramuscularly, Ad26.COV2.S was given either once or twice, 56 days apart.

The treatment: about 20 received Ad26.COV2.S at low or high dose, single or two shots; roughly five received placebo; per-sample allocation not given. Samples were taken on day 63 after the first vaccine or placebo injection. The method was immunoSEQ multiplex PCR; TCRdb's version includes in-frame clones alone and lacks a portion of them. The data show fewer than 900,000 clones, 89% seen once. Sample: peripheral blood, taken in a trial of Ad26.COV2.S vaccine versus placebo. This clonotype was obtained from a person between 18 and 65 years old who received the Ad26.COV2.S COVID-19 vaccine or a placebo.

CDR3 nucleotide sequence: TGTGCCTGGAGTCCCTCGGGCCGACCCTTTGGAAACACCATATATTTT. Translated: CAWSPSGRPFGNTIYF. The rearrangement uses TRBV30 and TRBJ1-3; D remains ambiguous. CDR1 GTSNPN and CDR2 SVGIG come from the germline V gene (reference sequence). The CDR3 has 16 residues. The ends were cut back, 2 bases at V and 3 bases at J, with 17 bases in the middle.